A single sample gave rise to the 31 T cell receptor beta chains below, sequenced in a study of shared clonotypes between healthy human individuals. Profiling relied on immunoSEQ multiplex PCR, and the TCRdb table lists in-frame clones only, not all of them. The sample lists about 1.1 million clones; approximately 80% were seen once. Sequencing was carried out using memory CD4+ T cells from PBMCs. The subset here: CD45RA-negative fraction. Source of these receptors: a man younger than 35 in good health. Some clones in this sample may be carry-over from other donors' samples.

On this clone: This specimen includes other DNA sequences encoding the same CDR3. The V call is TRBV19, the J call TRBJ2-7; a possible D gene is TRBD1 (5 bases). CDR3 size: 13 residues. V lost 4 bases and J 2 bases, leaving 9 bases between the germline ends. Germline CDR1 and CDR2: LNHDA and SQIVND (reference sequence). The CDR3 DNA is TGTGCCAGTAGTAGAGACAGAGCCTACGAGCAGTACTTC. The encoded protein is CASSRDRAYEQYF.

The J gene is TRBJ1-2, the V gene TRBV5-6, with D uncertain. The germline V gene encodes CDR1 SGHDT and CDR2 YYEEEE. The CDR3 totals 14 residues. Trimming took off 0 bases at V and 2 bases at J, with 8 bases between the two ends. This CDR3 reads CASSLASPNYGYTF. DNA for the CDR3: TGTGCCAGCAGCTTGGCGTCTCCCAACTATGGCTACACCTTC.

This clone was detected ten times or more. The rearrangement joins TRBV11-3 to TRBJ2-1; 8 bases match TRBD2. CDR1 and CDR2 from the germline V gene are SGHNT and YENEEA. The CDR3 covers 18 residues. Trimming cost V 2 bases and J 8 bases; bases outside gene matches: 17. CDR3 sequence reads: CASSLTGLTGGPGDEQFF. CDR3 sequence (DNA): TGTGCCAGCAGCTTAACAGGGTTAACGGGAGGGCCTGGAGATGAGCAGTTCTTC.

CDR3 in amino acids: CASSLVGAADTQYF. The CDR3 nucleotides read TGCGCCAGCAGCTTAGTGGGAGCCGCAGATACGCAGTATTTT. V usage is TRBV5-1 and J usage is TRBJ2-3; D is perhaps TRBD2 (5 bases). Trimming left V 2 bases short and J 4 bases short, with 11 bases between. The length of the CDR3 is 14 residues. Germline loops: CDR1 SGHRS, CDR2 YFSETQ.

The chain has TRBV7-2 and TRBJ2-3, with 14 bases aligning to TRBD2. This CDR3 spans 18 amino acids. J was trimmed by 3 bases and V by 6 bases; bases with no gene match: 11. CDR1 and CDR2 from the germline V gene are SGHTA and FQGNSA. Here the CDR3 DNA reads TGTGCCAGCAGGGTGGTGGGACTAGCGGGAGTAAAAACAGATACGCAGTATTTT. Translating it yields CASRVVGLAGVKTDTQYF.

The chain's CDR3 is CASSEVQAGTDTQYF. The CDR3 region has the DNA TGCGCCAGCAGTGAGGTACAGGCCGGCACAGATACGCAGTATTTT. The chain couples TRBV10-1 to TRBJ2-3; possible D gene TRBD1, 5 bases. CDR1 is WNHNN, CDR2 SYGVQD, per germline (reference sequence). V lost 2 bases and J 1 base, leaving 10 bases between the germline ends. CDR3 size: 15 residues.

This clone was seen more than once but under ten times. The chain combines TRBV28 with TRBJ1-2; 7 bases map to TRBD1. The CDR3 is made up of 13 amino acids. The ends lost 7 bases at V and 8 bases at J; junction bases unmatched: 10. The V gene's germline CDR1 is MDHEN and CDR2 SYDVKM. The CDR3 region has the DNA TGTGCCAGCACCGGGAGACAGGGTGAAGGCTACACCTTC. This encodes CASTGRQGEGYTF.

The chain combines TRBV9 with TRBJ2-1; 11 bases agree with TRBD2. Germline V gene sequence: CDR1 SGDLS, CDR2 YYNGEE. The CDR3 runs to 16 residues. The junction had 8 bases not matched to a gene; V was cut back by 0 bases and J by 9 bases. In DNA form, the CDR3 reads TGTGCCAGCAGCGTAGATCTACTAGCGGGAGTGAGTGAGCAGTTCTTC. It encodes CASSVDLLAGVSEQFF.

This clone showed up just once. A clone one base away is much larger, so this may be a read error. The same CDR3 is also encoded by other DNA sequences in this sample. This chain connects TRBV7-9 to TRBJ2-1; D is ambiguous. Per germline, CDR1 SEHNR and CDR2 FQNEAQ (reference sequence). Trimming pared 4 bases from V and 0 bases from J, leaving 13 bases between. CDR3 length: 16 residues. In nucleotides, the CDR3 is TGTGCCAGCAGCTCTTCCGGTGCCCGCTCCTACAATGAGCAGTTCTTC. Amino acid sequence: CASSSSGARSYNEQFF. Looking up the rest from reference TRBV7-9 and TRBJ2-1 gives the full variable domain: DTGVSQNPRHKITKRGQNVTFRCDPISEHNRLYWYRQTLGQGPEFLTYFQNEAQLEKSRLLSDRFSAERPKGSFSTLEIQRTEQGDSAMYLCASSSSGARSYNEQFFGPGTRLTVL.

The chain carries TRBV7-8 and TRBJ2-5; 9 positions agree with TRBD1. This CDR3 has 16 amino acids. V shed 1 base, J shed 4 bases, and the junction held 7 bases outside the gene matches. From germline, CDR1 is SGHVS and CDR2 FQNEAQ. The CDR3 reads CASSLVGQGLGETQYF. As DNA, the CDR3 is TGTGCCAGCAGCTTAGTGGGACAGGGTTTAGGAGAGACCCAGTACTTC.

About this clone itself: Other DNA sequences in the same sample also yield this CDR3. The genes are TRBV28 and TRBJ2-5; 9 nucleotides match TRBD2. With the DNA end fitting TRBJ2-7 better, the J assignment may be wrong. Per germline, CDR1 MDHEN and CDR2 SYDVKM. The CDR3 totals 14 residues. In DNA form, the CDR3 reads TGTGCCAGCAGTTTGCGGGAGGGGGCCTACGAGCAGTACTTC. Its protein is CASSLREGAYEQYF.

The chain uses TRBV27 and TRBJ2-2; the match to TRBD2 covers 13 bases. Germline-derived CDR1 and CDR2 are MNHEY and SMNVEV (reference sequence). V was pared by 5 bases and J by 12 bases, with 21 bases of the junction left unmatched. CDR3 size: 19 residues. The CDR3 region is CASSHAGLAGLDSSWKLFF. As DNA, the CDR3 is TGTGCCAGCAGTCACGCGGGACTAGCGGGATTGGATTCGAGTTGGAAGCTGTTTTTT.

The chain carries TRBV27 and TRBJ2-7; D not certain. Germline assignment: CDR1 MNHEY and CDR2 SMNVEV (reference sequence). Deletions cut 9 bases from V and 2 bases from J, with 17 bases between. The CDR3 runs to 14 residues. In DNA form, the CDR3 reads TGTGCCAGTGTGGGTATCTTGCCCCCCTACGAGCAGTACTTC. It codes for CASVGILPPYEQYF.

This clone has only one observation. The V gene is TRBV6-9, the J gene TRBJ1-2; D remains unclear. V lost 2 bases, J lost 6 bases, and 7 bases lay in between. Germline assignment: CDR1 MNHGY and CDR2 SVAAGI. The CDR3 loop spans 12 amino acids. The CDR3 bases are TGTGCCAGCAGTTATCAAGGGCATGGCTACACCTTC. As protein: CASSYQGHGYTF.

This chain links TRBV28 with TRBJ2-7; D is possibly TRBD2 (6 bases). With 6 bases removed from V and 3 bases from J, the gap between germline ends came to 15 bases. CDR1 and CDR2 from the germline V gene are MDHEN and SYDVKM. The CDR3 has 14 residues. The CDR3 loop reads CASRGTRRVYEQYF. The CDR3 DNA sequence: TGTGCCAGCAGGGGGACCCGGAGGGTCTACGAGCAGTACTTC.

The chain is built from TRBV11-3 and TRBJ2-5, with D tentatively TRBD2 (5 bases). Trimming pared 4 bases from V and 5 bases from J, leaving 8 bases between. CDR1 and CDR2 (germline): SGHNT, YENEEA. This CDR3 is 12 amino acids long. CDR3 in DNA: TGTGCCAGCAGCTCCGGGGAGGAGACCCAGTACTTC. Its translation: CASSSGEETQYF.

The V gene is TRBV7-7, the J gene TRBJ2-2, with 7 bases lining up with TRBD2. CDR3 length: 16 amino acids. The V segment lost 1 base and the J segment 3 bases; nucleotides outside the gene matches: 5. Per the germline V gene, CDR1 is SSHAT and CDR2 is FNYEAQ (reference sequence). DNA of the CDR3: TGTGCCAGCAGCTTAGGGGGAGGGCCTCACACCGGGGAGCTGTTTTTT. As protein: CASSLGGGPHTGELFF. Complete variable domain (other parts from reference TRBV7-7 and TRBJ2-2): GAGVSQSPRYKVTKRGQDVTLRCDPISSHATLYWYQQALGQGPEFLTYFNYEAQPDKSGLPSDRFSAERPEGSISTLTIQRTEQRDSAMYRCASSLGGGPHTGELFFGEGSRLTVL.

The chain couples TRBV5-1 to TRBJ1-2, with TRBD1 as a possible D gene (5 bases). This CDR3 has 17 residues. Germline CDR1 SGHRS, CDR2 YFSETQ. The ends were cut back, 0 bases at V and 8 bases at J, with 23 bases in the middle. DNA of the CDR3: TGCGCCAGCAGCTTGGAAACATGGGGGGGACGACTTCCCGGCTACACCTTC. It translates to CASSLETWGGRLPGYTF.

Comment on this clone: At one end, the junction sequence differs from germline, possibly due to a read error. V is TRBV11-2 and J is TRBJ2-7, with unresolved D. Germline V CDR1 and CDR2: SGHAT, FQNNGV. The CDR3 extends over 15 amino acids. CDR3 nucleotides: TGTGCCAGCAGATTAGGGCCTGACGTCGCCTACGAGCAGTACTTC. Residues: CASRLGPDVAYEQYF.

The DNA of the CDR3 is TGTGCCAGCAGCTTAGACCCCCCCGCTAGCGGGAGGGGAGATACGCAGTATTTT. Its translation: CASSLDPPASGRGDTQYF. The gene calls are TRBV11-2 and TRBJ2-3; 12 nucleotides match TRBD2. The CDR3 consists of 18 residues. In germline, CDR1 is SGHAT, CDR2 FQNNGV. The V segment lost 0 bases and the J segment 5 bases; nucleotides outside the gene matches: 9.

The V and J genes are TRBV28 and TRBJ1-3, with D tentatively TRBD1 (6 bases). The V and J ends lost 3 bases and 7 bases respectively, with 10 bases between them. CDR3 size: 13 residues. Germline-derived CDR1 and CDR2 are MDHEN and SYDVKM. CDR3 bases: TGTGCCAGCAGTTTCCAGGGGACTAACACCATATATTTT. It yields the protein CASSFQGTNTIYF.

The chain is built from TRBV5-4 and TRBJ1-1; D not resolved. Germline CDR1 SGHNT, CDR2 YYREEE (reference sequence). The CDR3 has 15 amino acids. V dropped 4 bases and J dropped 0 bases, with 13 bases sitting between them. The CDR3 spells CASSAGRVMNTEAFF. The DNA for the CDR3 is TGTGCCAGCAGCGCCGGAAGGGTGATGAACACTGAAGCTTTCTTT. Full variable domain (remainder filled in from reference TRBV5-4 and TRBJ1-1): ETGVTQSPTHLIKTRGQQVTLRCSSQSGHNTVSWYQQALGQGPQFIFQYYREEENGRGNFPPRFSGLQFPNYSSELNVNALELDDSALYLCASSAGRVMNTEAFFGQGTRLTVV.

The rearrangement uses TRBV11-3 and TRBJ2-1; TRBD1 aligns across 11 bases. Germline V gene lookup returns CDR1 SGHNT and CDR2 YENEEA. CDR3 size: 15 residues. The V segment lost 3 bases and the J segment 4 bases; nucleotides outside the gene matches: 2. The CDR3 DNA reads TGTGCCAGCAGCTTGGGGACAGGGGGATACAATGAGCAGTTCTTC. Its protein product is CASSLGTGGYNEQFF.

CDR3: CASSLQTGINQPQHF. The CDR3 DNA follows: TGCGCCAGCAGCCTCCAGACAGGCATCAATCAGCCCCAGCATTTT. The chain recombines TRBV4-3 with TRBJ1-5, with D tentatively TRBD1 (6 bases). The CDR3 is 15 amino acids. Germline V lookup: CDR1 LGHNA, CDR2 YSLEER. Trimming pared 4 bases from V and 3 bases from J, leaving 13 bases between.

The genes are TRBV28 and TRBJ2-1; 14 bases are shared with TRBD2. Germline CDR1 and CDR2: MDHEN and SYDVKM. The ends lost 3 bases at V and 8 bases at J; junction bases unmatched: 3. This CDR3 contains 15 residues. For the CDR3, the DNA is TGTGCCAGCAGTTTGACTAGCGGGAGGGCCCATGAGCAGTTCTTC. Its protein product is CASSLTSGRAHEQFF.

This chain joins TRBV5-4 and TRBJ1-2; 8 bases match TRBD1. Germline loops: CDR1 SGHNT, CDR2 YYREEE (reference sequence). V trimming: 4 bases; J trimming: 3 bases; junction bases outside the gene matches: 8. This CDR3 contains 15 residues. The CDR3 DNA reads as TGTGCCAGCAGCCCCGCCCAGGGGGCTTACTATGGCTACACCTTC. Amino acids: CASSPAQGAYYGYTF. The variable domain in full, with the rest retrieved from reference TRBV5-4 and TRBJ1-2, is ETGVTQSPTHLIKTRGQQVTLRCSSQSGHNTVSWYQQALGQGPQFIFQYYREEENGRGNFPPRFSGLQFPNYSSELNVNALELDDSALYLCASSPAQGAYYGYTFGSGTRLTVV.

The CDR3 bases are TGTGCCAGCAGCCGCCCATCGGGACAGAACTACGAGCAGTACTTC. It yields the protein CASSRPSGQNYEQYF. V is TRBV4-2 and J is TRBJ2-7, with 7 positions matching TRBD1. After removal of 4 bases from V and 3 bases from J, the junction contained 9 bases not matched to a gene. CDR1 LGHNA and CDR2 YNFKEQ come from the germline V gene. The CDR3 has 15 amino acids.

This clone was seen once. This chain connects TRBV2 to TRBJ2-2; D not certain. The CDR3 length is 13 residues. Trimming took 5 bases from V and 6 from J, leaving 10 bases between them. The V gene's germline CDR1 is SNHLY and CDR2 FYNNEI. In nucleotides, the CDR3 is TGTGCCAGCAGTTCTTTTCTAGCCGGGGAGCTGTTTTTT. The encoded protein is CASSSFLAGELFF.

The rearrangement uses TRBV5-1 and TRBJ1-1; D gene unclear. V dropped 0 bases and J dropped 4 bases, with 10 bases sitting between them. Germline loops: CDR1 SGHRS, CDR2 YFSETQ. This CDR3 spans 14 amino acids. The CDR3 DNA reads TGCGCCAGCAGCTTGGAGCTGGGGAGCACTGAAGCTTTCTTT. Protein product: CASSLELGSTEAFF.

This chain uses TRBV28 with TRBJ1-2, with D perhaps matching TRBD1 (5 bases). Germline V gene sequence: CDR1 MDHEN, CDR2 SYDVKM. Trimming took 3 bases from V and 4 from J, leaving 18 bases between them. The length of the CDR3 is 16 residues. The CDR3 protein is CASSFRTYLGLYGYTF. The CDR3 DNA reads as TGTGCCAGCAGTTTCCGGACTTATTTGGGGCTCTATGGCTACACCTTC.

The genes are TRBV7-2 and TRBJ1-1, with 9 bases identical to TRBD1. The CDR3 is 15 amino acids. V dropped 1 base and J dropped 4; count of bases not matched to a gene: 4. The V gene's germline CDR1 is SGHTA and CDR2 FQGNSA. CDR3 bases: TGTGCCAGCAGCTTAGTTACAGGGGGCGTCACTGAAGCTTTCTTT. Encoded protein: CASSLVTGGVTEAFF.